The 5 T cell receptor beta chains presented below share a single source sample, sequenced in a study of T cell repertoires in cytomegalovirus infection. Each CDR3 protein is one row after TCRdb ran MiXCR on the reads. The sample yields 400,000 or so distinct CDR3 sequences, roughly a third seen once. The specimen was PBMCs. These TCRs come from a human donor in good health (CMV status not recorded). Some clones in this sample may be carry-over from other donors' samples.

The rearrangement uses TRBV11-2 and TRBJ2-3; D not certain. Trimming took off 1 base at V and 0 bases at J, with 11 bases between the two ends. The CDR3 is 16 amino acids. Germline assignment: CDR1 SGHAT and CDR2 FQNNGV. This CDR3 is CASSLVRRRSTDTQYF. CDR3 bases: TGTGCCAGCAGCTTAGTGAGGAGAAGAAGCACAGATACGCAGTATTTT.

The chain carries TRBV5-1 and TRBJ2-3; tentatively, D is TRBD1 or TRBD2 (6 bases each). Trimming left V 1 base short and J 2 bases short, with 11 bases between. CDR1 is SGHRS and CDR2 is YFSETQ in the germline V gene. The CDR3 extends over 15 amino acids. The CDR3 coding sequence is TGCGCCAGCAGCTTGCGGGGGCTAGACACAGATACGCAGTATTTT. It is translated as CASSLRGLDTDTQYF.

This CDR3 reads CASSLGPGLNQPQHF. The CDR3, as DNA: TGTGCCAGCAGCTTGGGCCCCGGATTAAATCAGCCCCAGCATTTT. The V gene is TRBV5-5, the J gene TRBJ1-5; D not resolved. Germline V gene data show CDR1 as SGHKS and CDR2 as YYEKEE (reference sequence). V lost 0 bases and J 4 bases, leaving 11 bases between the germline ends. The CDR3 sequence is 15 residues long.

The V gene is TRBV10-3, the J gene TRBJ1-1; no clear D. The germline CDR1 and CDR2 sequences are ENHRY and SYGVKD. The CDR3 sequence is 12 residues long. Trimming removed 3 bases from V and 7 bases from J, with 9 bases in between. In DNA form, the CDR3 reads TGTGCCATCAGTGAAAGGGAAGGTGAAGCTTTCTTT. Translation gives CAISEREGEAFF.

This clonotype was picked up a small number of times. The chain joins TRBV6-1 to TRBJ2-7; D is undetermined. V lost 0 bases and J 3 bases, leaving 12 bases between the germline ends. The CDR3 has 15 amino acids. Germline CDR1 and CDR2: MNHNS and SASEGT. The CDR3 reads CASSEAPATGYEQYF. The CDR3 DNA reads TGTGCCAGCAGTGAAGCTCCAGCGACTGGCTACGAGCAGTACTTC.